Below, 22 T cell receptor beta chains from the same sample are listed, as sequenced in a study of blood T cell repertoires in COVID-19. The repertoire was sequenced with immunoSEQ multiplex PCR; TCRdb's copy has only in-frame clones and lacks some. The sample contains about 220,000 clones, 80% to 90% of which appear only once. Sequencing was done on a sample of PBMCs or T cells enriched from blood (not recorded which). Every receptor here comes from a woman aged 45-59 years who had been exposed to COVID-19.

J is TRBJ2-3 and V is TRBV11-2; no clear D gene. The V gene's germline CDR1 is SGHAT and CDR2 FQNNGV. The CDR3 has 13 amino acids. Trimming shortened V by 3 bases and J by 2 bases, and 6 bases separated the two germline ends. Here the CDR3 reads CASSFPLTDTQYF. The CDR3 DNA follows: TGTGCCAGCAGCTTCCCACTCACAGATACGCAGTATTTT.

The chain has TRBV7-6 and TRBJ1-3, with a weak D call TRBD1 (6 bases). The CDR3 is 17 residues long. Germline CDR1 reads SGHVS; CDR2 reads FNYEAQ. V was cut by 2 bases and J by 0 bases, with 14 bases left in between. The CDR3 sequence: CASSLFRGGASGNTIYF. The CDR3 DNA follows: TGTGCCAGCAGCTTATTTCGTGGGGGGGCCTCTGGAAACACCATATATTTT.

The chain recombines TRBV19 with TRBJ1-2; weak D call: TRBD1 (6 bases). The V end lost 6 bases, the J end lost 4 bases, and 15 bases lay between the germline ends. CDR1 and CDR2 (germline): LNHDA, SQIVND (reference sequence). The CDR3 is made up of 14 amino acids. CDR3 sequence: CASRETGGFYGYTF. CDR3 in DNA: TGTGCCAGTAGGGAGACAGGTGGATTCTATGGCTACACCTTC.

This sequence joins TRBV7-2 and TRBJ1-1, with D unclear. The germline V gene encodes CDR1 SGHTA and CDR2 FQGNSA. CDR3 length: 12 amino acids. V was trimmed by 1 base and J by 6 bases, leaving 6 bases between them. The CDR3 region has the DNA TGTGCCAGCAGCTTAGTTAAATCTGAAGCTTTCTTT. Encoded protein: CASSLVKSEAFF.

The DNA of the CDR3 is TGTGCCAGCTCACGAATGGACTCGAGAGATGAGCAGTTCTTC. Translated: CASSRMDSRDEQFF. V and J are TRBV18 and TRBJ2-1; D is possibly TRBD2 (5 bases). The CDR3 runs 14 residues. The germline V and J ends were trimmed by 4 bases and 8 bases, with 15 bases remaining between them. Germline V gene lookup returns CDR1 KGHSH and CDR2 LQKENI.

This clone was seen a few times. CDR3 nucleotide sequence: TGTGCCAGCAGTGAAAGGGGTAGCGGAGGTACCGGGGAGCTGTTTTTT. This translates into CASSERGSGGTGELFF. The chain couples TRBV2 to TRBJ2-2; a weak D match, TRBD2 (6 bases). Germline-derived CDR1 and CDR2 are SNHLY and FYNNEI. V was shortened by 2 bases and J by 5 bases, with 15 bases between the two germline ends. This CDR3 has 16 residues.

This clone showed up just a few times. This sequence joins TRBV3-1 (or the pseudogene TRBV3-2) and TRBJ2-1; TRBD2 aligns across 10 bases. Trimming cost V 0 bases and J 15 bases; bases outside gene matches: 8. CDR3 size: 14 residues. The germline CDR1 and CDR2 sequences are LGHDT and YNNKEL (reference sequence). For the CDR3, the DNA is TGTGCCAGCAGCCAAGAAGGCCAGCGGGGGGGTCCGTTCTTC. This translates into CASSQEGQRGGPFF.

CDR3 region: CASSTRQGTNTEAFF. CDR3 bases: TGTGCCAGCTCAACCCGACAGGGAACGAACACTGAAGCTTTCTTT. This chain uses TRBV18 with TRBJ1-1; TRBD1 matches 7 bases. The CDR3 has 15 residues. J lost 1 base, V lost 5 bases, and 7 bases had no gene match. CDR1 and CDR2 from the germline V gene are KGHSH and LQKENI.

The rearrangement uses TRBV3-1 (or the pseudogene TRBV3-2) and TRBJ1-2; no clear D gene. CDR1 and CDR2 (germline): LGHDT, YNNKEL (reference sequence). Trimming pared 4 bases from V and 5 bases from J, leaving 11 bases between. This CDR3 has 13 amino acids. CDR3 residues: CASSPPGGYGYTF. The CDR3 bases are TGTGCCAGCAGCCCCCCCGGAGGGTATGGCTACACCTTC.

This clone has just a few counts. This chain connects TRBV30 to TRBJ1-2; D call uncertain. From germline, CDR1 is GTSNPN and CDR2 SVGIG (reference sequence). This CDR3 spans 15 amino acids. Trimming took 4 bases from V and 0 from J, leaving 15 bases between them. This CDR3 reads CAWIPPGFTNYGYTF. The CDR3 DNA sequence: TGTGCCTGGATTCCCCCGGGGTTTACTAACTATGGCTACACCTTC.

V usage is TRBV15 and J usage is TRBJ1-5; 8 bases line up with TRBD1. Germline V gives CDR1 LNHNV, CDR2 YYDKDF (reference sequence). Trimming cost V 1 base and J 4 bases; bases outside gene matches: 6. This CDR3 contains 16 residues. CDR3 DNA: TGTGCCACCAGCAGAGCAGGGGACAGGACGAATCAGCCCCAGCATTTT. This encodes CATSRAGDRTNQPQHF. The complete variable domain, with remaining parts taken from reference TRBV15 and TRBJ1-5, reads DAMVIQNPRYQVTQFGKPVTLSCSQTLNHNVMYWYQQKSSQAPKLLFHYYDKDFNNEADTPDNFQSRRPNTSFCFLDIRSPGLGDTAMYLCATSRAGDRTNQPQHFGDGTRLSIL.

The V and J genes are TRBV19 and TRBJ2-6, with D possibly TRBD2 on 6 matching bases. Between the trimmed V and J ends, which lost 5 bases and 0 bases, there was a span of 20 bases. Germline assignment: CDR1 LNHDA and CDR2 SQIVND (reference sequence). The CDR3 sequence is 19 residues long. The CDR3, as DNA: TGTGCCAGTAGTCTCCTTTCCGGGGGTGCCGGCTCTGGGGCCAACGTCCTGACTTTC. Its translation is CASSLLSGGAGSGANVLTF. Combining the CDR3 with reference TRBV19 and TRBJ2-6 gives the whole variable domain DGGITQSPKYLFRKEGQNVTLSCEQNLNHDAMYWYRQDPGQGLRLIYYSQIVNDFQKGDIAEGYSVSREKKESFPLTVTSAQKNPTAFYLCASSLLSGGAGSGANVLTFGAGSRLTVL.

The DNA for the CDR3 is TGTGCCAGCAGCGGTTGGAGGGGGGGTTACAATGAGCAGTTCTTC. Its protein is CASSGWRGGYNEQFF. The rearrangement uses TRBV7-9 and TRBJ2-1; D might be TRBD2 (7 bases). Germline V lookup: CDR1 SEHNR, CDR2 FQNEAQ (reference sequence). V gave up 5 bases and J gave up 4 bases, with 15 bases separating them. The CDR3 is made up of 15 amino acids.

The rearrangement joins TRBV29-1 to TRBJ2-2; tentative D call: TRBD1 (6 bases). Germline assignment: CDR1 SQVTM and CDR2 ANQGSEA. The CDR3 is made up of 15 amino acids. V lost 7 bases, J lost 2 bases, and 17 bases lay in between. CDR3 nucleotides: TGCAGCGGTGCTTTGGGGACACGCAACACCGGGGAGCTGTTTTTT. Translating gives CSGALGTRNTGELFF.

The chain links TRBV10-1 to TRBJ1-6; maybe TRBD1 (6 bases). The V gene's germline CDR1 is WNHNN and CDR2 SYGVQD (reference sequence). V dropped 0 bases and J dropped 9 bases, with 9 bases sitting between them. The CDR3 is made up of 14 amino acids. The CDR3 region is CASSESGGASPLHF. Written as DNA, the CDR3 is TGCGCCAGCAGTGAGTCAGGGGGTGCTTCACCCCTCCACTTT.

There are many counts of this clone. V gene TRBV28 combines with J gene TRBJ2-2; D is unresolved. The germline CDR1 and CDR2 sequences are MDHEN and SYDVKM. V lost 7 bases and J lost 2, with 14 bases in between. The CDR3 spans 15 residues. In DNA, the CDR3 is TGTGCCAGCAACCGCAACGGTAGAAACACCGGGGAGCTGTTTTTT. This gives the protein CASNRNGRNTGELFF.

V is TRBV5-4 and J is TRBJ2-6; unclear D gene. V lost 3 bases and J lost 4, with 11 bases in between. Germline V CDR1 and CDR2: SGHNT, YYREEE (reference sequence). This CDR3 is 15 amino acids long. CDR3 sequence (DNA): TGTGCCAGCAGCTCGAGAAGAATGGGGGCCAACGTCCTGACTTTC. Protein sequence: CASSSRRMGANVLTF. Based on the CDR3 plus reference TRBV5-4 and TRBJ2-6, the full variable domain is ETGVTQSPTHLIKTRGQQVTLRCSSQSGHNTVSWYQQALGQGPQFIFQYYREEENGRGNFPPRFSGLQFPNYSSELNVNALELDDSALYLCASSSRRMGANVLTFGAGSRLTVL.

V gene TRBV6-4 combines with J gene TRBJ1-2, with D hard to call. V was shortened by 5 bases and J by 5 bases, with 12 bases between the two germline ends. Per germline, CDR1 MRHNA and CDR2 SNTAGT. This CDR3 spans 13 amino acids. The DNA for the CDR3 is TGTGCCAGCAGTCAATCTCCGGGGTATGGCTACACCTTC. It translates to CASSQSPGYGYTF.

V and J are TRBV11-2 and TRBJ2-7; 8 nucleotides match TRBD1. V lost 5 bases and J lost 3; bases outside the gene matches: 3. Germline assignment: CDR1 SGHAT and CDR2 FQNNGV. The CDR3 sequence is 13 residues long. CDR3 DNA sequence: TGTGCCAGCAGCCACAGGGGGGACTACGAGCAGTACTTC. It yields the protein CASSHRGDYEQYF. Full variable domain (rest looked up from reference TRBV11-2 and TRBJ2-7): EAGVAQSPRYKIIEKRQSVAFWCNPISGHATLYWYQQILGQGPKLLIQFQNNGVVDDSQLPKDRFSAERLKGVDSTLKIQPAKLEDSAVYLCASSHRGDYEQYFGPGTRLTVT.

The V call is TRBV11-2, the J call TRBJ1-1; D unclear. This CDR3 comprises 14 residues. The germline V gene encodes CDR1 SGHAT and CDR2 FQNNGV. Trimming removed 5 bases at V and 0 bases at J, with 10 bases between. This CDR3 reads CASSLGLMNTEAFF. DNA for the CDR3: TGTGCCAGCAGCCTCGGACTGATGAACACTGAAGCTTTCTTT.

Written as DNA, the CDR3 is TGTGCCTGGAGGCTACCTGGACAGGGATTGAACACTGAAGCTTTCTTT. Its protein is CAWRLPGQGLNTEAFF. V and J are TRBV30 and TRBJ1-1; 8 bases are shared with TRBD1. Germline V CDR1 and CDR2: GTSNPN, SVGIG (reference sequence). V shed 3 bases, J shed 0 bases, and the junction held 9 bases outside the gene matches. CDR3 length: 16 amino acids.

The genes are TRBV3-1 (or the pseudogene TRBV3-2) and TRBJ2-3; no reliable D call. The CDR3 sequence is 16 residues long. Per the germline V gene, CDR1 is LGHDT and CDR2 is YNNKEL (reference sequence). With 4 bases removed from V and 0 bases from J, the gap between germline ends came to 14 bases. The CDR3 loop is CASSPSGIVSTDTQYF. CDR3 sequence (DNA): TGTGCCAGCAGCCCCTCCGGTATAGTAAGCACAGATACGCAGTATTTT.